Below are 23 T cell receptor beta chains sequenced from a single sample in a study of T-cell reconstitution after alpha-beta-depleted transplantation in children. Molecular barcoding with unique molecular identifiers was used for the TCRbeta library. TCRdb processed the PCR reads anew with MiXCR; each CDR3 protein has one entry. This sample has 480,000 or so distinct CDR3 sequences, with roughly a tenth found just once. The source was PBMCs, collected before TCRalphabeta/CD19-depleted stem cell transplant. All receptors come from a child aged 2 to 15 with inherited bone marrow failure, due to receive a stem cell transplant.

This clonotype was counted at least ten times. The gene calls are TRBV13 and TRBJ2-7; either TRBD1 or TRBD2 may supply D (6 bases each). Germline V lookup: CDR1 PRHDT, CDR2 FYEKMQ (reference sequence). V was pared by 1 base and J by 5 bases, with 12 bases between. There are 14 residues in the CDR3. DNA of the CDR3: TGTGCCAGCAGCTTAGTGCAGGGGAGGCACGAGCAGTACTTC. Its translation: CASSLVQGRHEQYF.

The sample holds a few counts of this clonotype. This chain joins TRBV27 and TRBJ2-1, with TRBD2 matching over 9 bases. From germline, CDR1 is MNHEY and CDR2 SMNVEV (reference sequence). The CDR3 loop spans 16 amino acids. V lost 3 bases and J lost 2; bases outside the gene matches: 5. CDR3: CASSLVAGVAYNEQFF. CDR3 coding DNA: TGTGCCAGCAGTTTGGTAGCGGGAGTCGCCTACAATGAGCAGTTCTTC.

Ten or more counts support this clonotype. This chain joins TRBV20-1 and TRBJ2-7, with 10 positions matching TRBD2. Per germline, CDR1 DFQATT and CDR2 SNEGSKA (reference sequence). The V and J ends lost 1 base and 7 bases, in that order; junction bases with no gene match: 16. CDR3 length: 17 amino acids. CDR3 DNA: TGCAGTGCTAGAGGGGGGGAACTAGCGGGGCTCTTAGGGGAGCAGTACTTC. It codes for CSARGGELAGLLGEQYF.

Many counts were recorded for this clonotype. The rearrangement uses TRBV20-1 and TRBJ2-2, with TRBD1 as a possible D gene (5 bases). Germline loops: CDR1 DFQATT, CDR2 SNEGSKA (reference sequence). Deletions cut 1 base from V and 5 bases from J, with 11 bases between. The CDR3 is 14 residues long. For the CDR3, the DNA is TGCAGTGCTAGAGTCATCAGGGAAACCGGGGAGCTGTTTTTT. It specifies CSARVIRETGELFF.

This clonotype was seen at least ten times. The chain links TRBV9 to TRBJ2-1, with D tentatively TRBD2 (6 bases). Germline values: CDR1 SGDLS, CDR2 YYNGEE. This CDR3 is built from 17 residues. Trimming removed 4 bases from V and 0 bases from J, with 17 bases in between. The CDR3 DNA reads as TGTGCCAGCAGCTCAAAAGCGGGCGAAAGCTCCTACAATGAGCAGTTCTTC. This encodes CASSSKAGESSYNEQFF.

This clonotype was found many times. V is TRBV4-2 and J is TRBJ1-1; D gene uncertain. The CDR3 loop spans 15 amino acids. Per germline, CDR1 LGHNA and CDR2 YNFKEQ. V gave up 1 base and J gave up 0 bases, with 9 bases separating them. CDR3 sequence: CASSQATLMNTEAFF. CDR3 nucleotides: TGTGCCAGCAGCCAAGCGACCCTAATGAACACTGAAGCTTTCTTT.

This clonotype showed up many times. CDR3 sequence: CASSPRDRALNEQFF. The CDR3 nucleotides read TGTGCCAGCAGCCCCCGGGACAGGGCCCTTAATGAGCAGTTCTTC. The chain combines TRBV7-9 with TRBJ2-1, with TRBD1 matching 9 bases. V lost 5 bases and J lost 7; bases outside the gene matches: 9. This CDR3 comprises 15 residues. The germline V gene has CDR1 SEHNR and CDR2 FQNEAQ (reference sequence).

As concerns this clonotype: A much larger clone differs from this one at a single base, so this may be a read error. The V and J genes are TRBV29-1 and TRBJ1-1, with D perhaps matching TRBD1 (5 bases). Trimming stripped 5 bases from V and 1 base from J, with 17 bases between. Per the germline V gene, CDR1 is SQVTM and CDR2 is ANQGSEA. The CDR3 length is 15 residues. The CDR3 nucleotides are TGCAGCGTTTATCAAAGACAGATCGCGAACACTGAAGCTTTCTTT. Translating it yields CSVYQRQIANTEAFF.

As for this clonotype: A read error may explain this, as a much larger clone is one base away. The chain combines TRBV3-1 with TRBJ1-2, with a possible D match to TRBD1 (5 bases). Trimming shortened V by 3 bases and J by 6 bases, and 14 bases separated the two germline ends. The CDR3 spans 14 residues. Germline V gene data show CDR1 as LGHDT and CDR2 as YNNKEL (reference sequence). This CDR3 reads CASSHWGENDGYTF. The DNA of the CDR3 is TGTGCCAGCAGCCATTGGGGGGAAAACGATGGCTACACCTTC.

V gene TRBV5-5 combines with J gene TRBJ2-1, with D perhaps matching TRBD1 (5 bases). Near its end, the DNA agrees better with TRBJ2-7, so the J call may be wrong. The CDR3 covers 16 residues. Germline V gene data show CDR1 as SGHKS and CDR2 as YYEKEE (reference sequence). This chain's CDR3 is CASSFLRASSYNEQYF. The DNA of the CDR3 is TGTGCCAGCAGCTTTCTCAGGGCCAGCTCCTACAATGAGCAGTACTTC.

The chain combines TRBV29-1 with TRBJ2-7; a possible D gene is TRBD1 (6 bases). CDR1 is SQVTM and CDR2 is ANQGSEA in the germline V gene. Trimming shortened V by 1 base and J by 4 bases, and 11 bases separated the two germline ends. There are 13 residues in the CDR3. CDR3 coding DNA: TGCAGCGTTGAAGCGACAGGACCATACGAGCAGTACTTC. Translating it yields CSVEATGPYEQYF.

This clonotype was detected ten times or more. The chain links TRBV20-1 to TRBJ1-5, with 7 bases fitting TRBD1. The V gene end was trimmed by 1 base and the J gene end by 2 bases; junction bases not matched to a gene: 8. The germline V gene encodes CDR1 DFQATT and CDR2 SNEGSKA (reference sequence). The CDR3 has 16 residues. The CDR3 nucleotides read TGCAGTGCTAGAGTGTTGCCCGGACAGGGCAATCAGCCCCAGCATTTT. Protein sequence: CSARVLPGQGNQPQHF.

This rearrangement joins TRBV5-1 to TRBJ2-1; maybe TRBD2 (6 bases). The CDR3 has 16 amino acids. Germline assignment: CDR1 SGHRS and CDR2 YFSETQ. V dropped 0 bases and J dropped 5 bases, with 15 bases sitting between them. The CDR3 sequence: CASSLVPRLENNEQFF. Here the CDR3 DNA reads TGCGCCAGCAGCTTGGTGCCGAGACTAGAAAACAATGAGCAGTTCTTC.

This clonotype was counted many times. This chain connects TRBV12-3 or TRBV12-4 to TRBJ2-1; weak D call: TRBD1 (6 bases). The CDR3 totals 14 residues. Trimming pared 7 bases from V and 14 bases from J, leaving 24 bases between. The CDR3 region is CASNGHNGQGPEFF. CDR3 coding DNA: TGTGCCAGCAATGGTCATAATGGGCAGGGGCCTGAGTTCTTC.

This clonotype was picked up many times. This chain joins TRBV7-9 and TRBJ2-7, with 7 nucleotides matching TRBD1. Trimming cost V 5 bases and J 7 bases; bases outside gene matches: 14. The germline V gene encodes CDR1 SEHNR and CDR2 FQNEAQ (reference sequence). The CDR3 totals 15 residues. CDR3: CASSARTGGLGEQYF. CDR3 in DNA: TGTGCCAGCAGCGCCCGGACAGGTGGCCTGGGGGAGCAGTACTTC.

This clonotype was seen repeatedly, ten times or more. The chain uses TRBV3-1 and TRBJ1-1, with D possibly TRBD1 on 5 matching bases. The CDR3 length is 15 residues. The V gene's germline CDR1 is LGHDT and CDR2 YNNKEL (reference sequence). V shed 1 base and J shed 1 base, with 10 bases lying between them. CDR3 coding DNA: TGTGCCAGCAGCCAAGGGGGGAATCAGAACACTGAAGCTTTCTTT. Translated: CASSQGGNQNTEAFF. The full variable domain, completed using reference TRBV3-1 and TRBJ1-1, is DTAVSQTPKYLVTQMGNDKSIKCEQNLGHDTMYWYKQDSKKFLKIMFSYNNKELIINETVPNRFSPKSPDKAHLNLHINSLELGDSAVYFCASSQGGNQNTEAFFGQGTRLTVV.

DNA for the CDR3: TGCAGTGCGCGAAAACCGGGACAAGGAAACACCATATATTTT. The encoded protein is CSARKPGQGNTIYF. The chain is built from TRBV20-1 and TRBJ1-3, with D possibly matching TRBD1 (6 bases). The CDR3 runs 14 residues. Between the trimmed V and J ends, which lost 6 bases and 4 bases, there was a span of 16 bases. The germline CDR1 and CDR2 sequences are DFQATT and SNEGSKA (reference sequence).

This clonotype was detected ten times or more. The chain recombines TRBV21-1 with TRBJ2-7. TRBV21-1 corresponds to a pseudogene. This CDR3 has 11 amino acids. DNA of the CDR3: TGTGCCAGCAGCAAACCATCCGAGCAGTACTTC. It specifies CASSKPSEQYF.

This clonotype has ten or more counts. The CDR3 here is CASRYTSYEQYF. The CDR3 coding sequence is TGTGCCAGCAGGTATACTAGCTACGAGCAGTACTTC. This sequence joins TRBV12-3 or TRBV12-4 and TRBJ2-7; D possibly corresponds to TRBD2 (5 bases). The CDR3 spans 12 residues. V gave up 6 bases and J gave up 3 bases, with 9 bases separating them.

In this sample, this clonotype turned up many times. The chain recombines TRBV27 with TRBJ2-1; possible D gene TRBD2, 6 bases. The V and J ends lost 3 bases and 6 bases respectively, with 12 bases between them. Looked up from germline, CDR1 is MNHEY and CDR2 is SMNVEV (reference sequence). The CDR3 has 14 amino acids. The CDR3 region is CASSFRAGFNEQFF. The DNA of the CDR3 is TGTGCCAGCAGTTTCCGTGCGGGGTTCAATGAGCAGTTCTTC.

CDR3 DNA sequence: TGTGCCAGCAGCCAAGGGGGCAGGGAGGGCAATCAGCCCCAGCATTTT. It translates to CASSQGGREGNQPQHF. The rearrangement uses TRBV4-2 and TRBJ1-5; D perhaps matches TRBD1 (5 bases). Trimming stripped 1 base from V and 2 bases from J, with 12 bases between. The V gene's germline CDR1 is LGHNA and CDR2 YNFKEQ. The CDR3 totals 16 residues.

This clonotype showed up just a few times. The V call is TRBV19, the J call TRBJ1-1, with no clear D. The germline CDR1 and CDR2 sequences are LNHDA and SQIVND (reference sequence). The germline V and J ends were trimmed by 9 bases and 8 bases, with 13 bases remaining between them. This CDR3 region has 11 residues. The CDR3 reads CASPSGSEAFF. Written as DNA, the CDR3 is TGTGCCAGCCCCTCAGGTTCCGAAGCTTTCTTT.

This clonotype came up many times. This chain connects TRBV12-3 or TRBV12-4 to TRBJ1-5; 7 positions match TRBD1. J was trimmed by 2 bases and V by 4 bases; bases with no gene match: 5. CDR3 size: 15 residues. The CDR3, as DNA: TGTGCCAGCAGTTCAAGACAGGGTGGCAATCAGCCCCAGCATTTT. The encoded protein is CASSSRQGGNQPQHF.